This entry lists 9 T cell receptor beta chains sequenced from one sample in a study of blood T cell repertoires in COVID-19. Assay: immunoSEQ multiplex PCR; the TCRdb copy retains only in-frame clones and omits some. The table has around 160,000 clones, about four fifths seen once; the top ten hold 6.5% to 8.5%. The sequenced material came from peripheral blood. The receptors were gathered from a human donor with acute or convalescent COVID-19. The donor label of this sample is uncertain.

The chain uses TRBV9 and TRBJ2-3; D perhaps matches TRBD2 (6 bases). The germline gives CDR1 SGDLS, CDR2 YYNGEE. The V gene lost 1 base and the J gene lost 0 bases, with 15 bases spanning the gap. The CDR3 has 17 residues. The CDR3 region has the DNA TGTGCCAGCAGCGTAAGCGGCGGGGCTGCTAGCACAGATACGCAGTATTTT. It is translated as CASSVSGGAASTDTQYF.

This clone was recorded once. J is TRBJ2-3 and V is TRBV27; perhaps TRBD1 as D (5 bases). Germline loops: CDR1 MNHEY, CDR2 SMNVEV (reference sequence). With 5 bases removed from V and 6 bases from J, the gap between germline ends came to 9 bases. The CDR3 covers 12 residues. Here the CDR3 reads CASSPDKDTQYF. The CDR3 DNA reads TGTGCCAGCAGTCCGGACAAGGATACGCAGTATTTT.

This clone was recorded only once. The rearrangement joins TRBV4-1 to TRBJ2-3; unclear D gene. This CDR3 is built from 15 residues. In germline, CDR1 is MGHRA, CDR2 YSYEKL. Trimming took off 0 bases at V and 4 bases at J, with 11 bases between the two ends. The CDR3 DNA is TGCGCCAGCAGCCAAGATAGAGGAGCGTCAGATACGCAGTATTTT. Protein sequence: CASSQDRGASDTQYF.

V is TRBV6-1 and J is TRBJ1-2, with TRBD1 matching over 8 bases. Germline trimming cut 2 bases from V and 4 bases from J; bases unmatched to any gene: 12. This CDR3 comprises 17 residues. From germline, CDR1 is MNHNS and CDR2 SASEGT. CDR3 nucleotide sequence: TGTGCCAGCAGTGAAATTGGGAACAGGGGGGACCTCTATGGCTACACCTTC. As protein: CASSEIGNRGDLYGYTF.

The CDR3 spells CASRDGTGGSYEQYV. CDR3 in DNA: TGTGCCAGCAGGGACGGGACAGGGGGTTCCTACGAGCAGTACGTC. The genes are TRBV6-5 and TRBJ2-7; 11 positions agree with TRBD1. From germline, CDR1 is MNHEY and CDR2 SVGAGI. The CDR3 consists of 15 residues. The ends lost 6 bases at V and 1 base at J; junction bases unmatched: 5.

The chain recombines TRBV4-1 with TRBJ1-2; D unclear. CDR3 length: 14 residues. V was cut by 4 bases and J by 3 bases, with 12 bases left in between. The germline gives CDR1 MGHRA, CDR2 YSYEKL. The CDR3 is CASSPMGEDYGYTF. CDR3 DNA sequence: TGCGCCAGCAGCCCCATGGGAGAGGACTATGGCTACACCTTC.

The chain joins TRBV18 to TRBJ1-1; 10 positions agree with TRBD1. The CDR3 extends over 16 amino acids. The germline V gene has CDR1 KGHSH and CDR2 LQKENI. The V gene end was trimmed by 5 bases and the J gene end by 3 bases; junction bases not matched to a gene: 9. The CDR3 DNA is TGTGCCAGCTCAAATCGACAGGGGGCAGTGGACACTGAAGCTTTCTTT. This encodes CASSNRQGAVDTEAFF.

This chain uses TRBV9 with TRBJ2-2; maybe TRBD1 (6 bases). Germline loops: CDR1 SGDLS, CDR2 YYNGEE. This CDR3 has 17 residues. Trimming removed 2 bases from V and 0 bases from J, with 14 bases in between. CDR3 bases: TGTGCCAGCAGCGTCCGTCTAGGACAGACGAACACCGGGGAGCTGTTTTTT. Translation gives CASSVRLGQTNTGELFF.

This chain links TRBV6-5 with TRBJ1-2, with D hard to call. Per the germline V gene, CDR1 is MNHEY and CDR2 is SVGAGI. This CDR3 is 15 amino acids long. The V gene lost 0 bases and the J gene lost 5 bases, with 13 bases spanning the gap. Here the CDR3 reads CASSYSSSTAYGYTF. In DNA, the CDR3 is TGTGCCAGCAGTTACTCGAGTAGTACAGCTTATGGCTACACCTTC.